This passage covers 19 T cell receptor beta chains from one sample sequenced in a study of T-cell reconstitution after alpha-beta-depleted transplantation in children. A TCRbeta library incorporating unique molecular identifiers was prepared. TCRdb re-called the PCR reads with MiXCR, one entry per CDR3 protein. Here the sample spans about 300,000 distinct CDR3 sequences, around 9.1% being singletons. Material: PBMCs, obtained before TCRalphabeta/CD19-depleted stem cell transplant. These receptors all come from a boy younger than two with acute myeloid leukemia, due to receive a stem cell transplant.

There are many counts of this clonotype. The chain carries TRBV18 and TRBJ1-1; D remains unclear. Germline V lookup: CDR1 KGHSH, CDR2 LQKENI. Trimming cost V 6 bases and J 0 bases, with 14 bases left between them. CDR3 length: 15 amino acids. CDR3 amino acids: CASSALSSLNTEAFF. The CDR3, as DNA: TGTGCCAGCTCTGCCTTAAGTTCGCTGAACACTGAAGCTTTCTTT.

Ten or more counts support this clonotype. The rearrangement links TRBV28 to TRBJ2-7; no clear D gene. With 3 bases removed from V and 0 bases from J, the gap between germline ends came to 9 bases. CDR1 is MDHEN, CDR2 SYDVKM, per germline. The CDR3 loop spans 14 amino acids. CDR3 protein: CASSFDRSSYEQYF. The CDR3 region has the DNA TGTGCCAGCAGTTTCGACCGTAGCTCCTACGAGCAGTACTTC.

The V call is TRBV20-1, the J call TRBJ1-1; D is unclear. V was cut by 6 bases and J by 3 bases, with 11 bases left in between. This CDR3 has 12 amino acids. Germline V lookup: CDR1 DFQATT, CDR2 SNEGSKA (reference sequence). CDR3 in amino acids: CSARRDHTEAFF. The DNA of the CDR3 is TGCAGTGCCCGGCGTGATCACACTGAAGCTTTCTTT.

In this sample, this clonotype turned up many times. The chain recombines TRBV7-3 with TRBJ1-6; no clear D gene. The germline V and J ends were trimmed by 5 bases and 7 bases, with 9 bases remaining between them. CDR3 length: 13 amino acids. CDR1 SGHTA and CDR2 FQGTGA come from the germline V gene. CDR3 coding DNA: TGTGCCAGCAGCCCCCGGCCGAATTCACCCCTCCACTTT. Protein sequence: CASSPRPNSPLHF. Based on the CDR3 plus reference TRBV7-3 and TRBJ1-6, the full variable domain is GAGVSQTPSNKVTEKGKYVELRCDPISGHTALYWYRQSLGQGPEFLIYFQGTGAADDSGLPNDRFFAVRPEGSVSTLKIQRTERGDSAVYLCASSPRPNSPLHFGNGTRLTVT.

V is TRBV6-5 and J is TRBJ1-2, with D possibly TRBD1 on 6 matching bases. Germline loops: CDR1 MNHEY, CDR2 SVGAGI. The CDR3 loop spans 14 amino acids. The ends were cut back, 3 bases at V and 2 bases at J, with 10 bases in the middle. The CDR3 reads CASSYTGPNYGYTF. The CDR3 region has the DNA TGTGCCAGCAGTTATACAGGGCCCAACTATGGCTACACCTTC.

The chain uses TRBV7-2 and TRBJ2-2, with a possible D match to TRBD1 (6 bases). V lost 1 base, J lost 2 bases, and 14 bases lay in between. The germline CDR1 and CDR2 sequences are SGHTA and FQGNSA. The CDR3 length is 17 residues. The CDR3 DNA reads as TGTGCCAGCAGCTTAGGTTGGACAGCAACTAACACCGGGGAGCTGTTTTTT. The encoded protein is CASSLGWTATNTGELFF.

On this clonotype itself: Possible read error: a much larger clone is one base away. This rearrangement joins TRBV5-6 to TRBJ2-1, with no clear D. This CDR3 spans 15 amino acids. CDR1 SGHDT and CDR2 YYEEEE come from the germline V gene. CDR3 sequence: CASSFLATSYNGQFF. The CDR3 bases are TGTGCCAGCAGTTTCTTAGCAACATCCTACAATGGGCAGTTCTTC.

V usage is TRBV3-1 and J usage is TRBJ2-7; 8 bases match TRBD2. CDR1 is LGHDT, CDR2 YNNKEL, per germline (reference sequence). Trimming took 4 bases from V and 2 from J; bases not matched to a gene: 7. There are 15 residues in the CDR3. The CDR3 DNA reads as TGTGCCAGCAGCCTTTATACTAGCGGTACCTACGAGCAGTACTTC. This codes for CASSLYTSGTYEQYF.

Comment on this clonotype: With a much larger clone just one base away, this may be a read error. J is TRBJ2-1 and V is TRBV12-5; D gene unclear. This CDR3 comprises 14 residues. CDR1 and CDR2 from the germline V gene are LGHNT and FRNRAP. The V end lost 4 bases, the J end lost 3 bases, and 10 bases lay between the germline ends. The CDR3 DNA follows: TGTGCTAGTGGTTCAACCCGAATCTACAATGAGCAGTTCTTC. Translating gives CASGSTRIYNEQFF. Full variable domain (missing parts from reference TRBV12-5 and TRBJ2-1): DARVTQTPRHKVTEMGQEVTMRCQPILGHNTVFWYRQTMMQGLELLAYFRNRAPLDDSGMPKDRFSAEMPDATLATLKIQPSEPRDSAVYFCASGSTRIYNEQFFGPGTRLTVL.

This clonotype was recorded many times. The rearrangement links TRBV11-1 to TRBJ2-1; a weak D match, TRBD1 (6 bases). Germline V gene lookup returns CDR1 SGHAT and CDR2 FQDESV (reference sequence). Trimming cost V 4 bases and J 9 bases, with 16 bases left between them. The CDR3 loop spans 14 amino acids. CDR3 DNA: TGTGCCAGCAGCTGGCAGGGGCGAGGTGCTGAGCAGTTCTTC. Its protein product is CASSWQGRGAEQFF.

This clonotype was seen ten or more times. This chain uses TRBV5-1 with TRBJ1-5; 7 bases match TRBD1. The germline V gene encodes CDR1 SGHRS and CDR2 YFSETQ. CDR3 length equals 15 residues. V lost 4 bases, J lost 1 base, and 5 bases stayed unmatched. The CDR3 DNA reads TGCGCCAGCAGCCCAACAGGGGCCAGCAATCAGCCCCAGCATTTT. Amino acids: CASSPTGASNQPQHF. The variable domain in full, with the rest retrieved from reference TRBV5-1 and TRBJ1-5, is KAGVTQTPRYLIKTRGQQVTLSCSPISGHRSVSWYQQTPGQGLQFLFEYFSETQRNKGNFPGRFSGRQFSNSRSEMNVSTLELGDSALYLCASSPTGASNQPQHFGDGTRLSIL.

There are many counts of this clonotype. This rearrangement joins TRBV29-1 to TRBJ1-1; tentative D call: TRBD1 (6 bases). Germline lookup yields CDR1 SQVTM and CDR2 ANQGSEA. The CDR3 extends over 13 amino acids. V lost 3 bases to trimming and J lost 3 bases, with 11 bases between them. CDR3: CSVDPGADTEAFF. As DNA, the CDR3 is TGCAGCGTTGATCCAGGGGCGGACACTGAAGCTTTCTTT.

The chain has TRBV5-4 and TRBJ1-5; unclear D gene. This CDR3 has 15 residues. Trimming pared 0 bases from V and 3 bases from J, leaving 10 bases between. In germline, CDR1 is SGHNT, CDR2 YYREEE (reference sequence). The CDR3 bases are TGTGCCAGCAGCTTGGACAGCCATACCAATCAGCCCCAGCATTTT. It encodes CASSLDSHTNQPQHF.

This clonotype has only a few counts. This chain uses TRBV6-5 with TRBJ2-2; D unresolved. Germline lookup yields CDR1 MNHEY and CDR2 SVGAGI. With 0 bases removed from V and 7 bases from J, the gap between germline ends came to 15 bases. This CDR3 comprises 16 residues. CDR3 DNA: TGTGCCAGCAGTTACTCGGACCCCTCGGTAATCGGGGAGCTGTTTTTT. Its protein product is CASSYSDPSVIGELFF.

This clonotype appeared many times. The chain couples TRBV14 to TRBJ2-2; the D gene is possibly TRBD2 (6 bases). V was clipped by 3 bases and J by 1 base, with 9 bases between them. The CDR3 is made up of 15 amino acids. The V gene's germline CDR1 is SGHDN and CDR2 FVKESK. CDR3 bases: TGTGCCAGCAGCCAGGGGACTGAGAACACCGGGGAGCTGTTTTTT. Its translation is CASSQGTENTGELFF.

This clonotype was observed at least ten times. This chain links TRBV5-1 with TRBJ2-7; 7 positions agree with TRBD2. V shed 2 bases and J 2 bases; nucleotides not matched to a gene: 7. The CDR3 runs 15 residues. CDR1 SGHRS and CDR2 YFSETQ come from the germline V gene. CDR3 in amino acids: CASSFTWGGPYEQYF. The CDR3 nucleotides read TGCGCCAGCAGCTTCACCTGGGGAGGGCCCTACGAGCAGTACTTC.

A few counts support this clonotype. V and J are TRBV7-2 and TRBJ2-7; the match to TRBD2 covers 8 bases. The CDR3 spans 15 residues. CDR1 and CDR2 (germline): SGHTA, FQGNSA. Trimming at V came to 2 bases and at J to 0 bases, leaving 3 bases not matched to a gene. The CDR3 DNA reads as TGTGCCAGCAGCTTACGGGAGGGCCCCTCCTACGAGCAGTACTTC. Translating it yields CASSLREGPSYEQYF.

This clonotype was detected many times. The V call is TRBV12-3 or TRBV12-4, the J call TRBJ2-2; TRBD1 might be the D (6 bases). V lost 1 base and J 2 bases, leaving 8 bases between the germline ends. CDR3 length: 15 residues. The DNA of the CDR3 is TGTGCCAGCAGTTTAGGGGACATTAACACCGGGGAGCTGTTTTTT. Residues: CASSLGDINTGELFF.

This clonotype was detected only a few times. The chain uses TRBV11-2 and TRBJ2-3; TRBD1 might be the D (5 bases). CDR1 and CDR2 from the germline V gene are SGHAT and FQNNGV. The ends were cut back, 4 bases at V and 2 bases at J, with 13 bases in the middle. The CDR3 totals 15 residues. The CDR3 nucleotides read TGTGCCAGCAGCTCGACAGTTCCTTCCACAGATACGCAGTATTTT. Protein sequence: CASSSTVPSTDTQYF.